This T cell receptor beta chain is drawn from a study of cytomegalovirus exposure and HLA in healthy donors (dated by TCRdb to the late 2010s). Turning to the overall study: An earlier analysis of several hundred of the donors reported approximately 270 Gb of sequence data and 117 million unique TCR beta sequences from around 200 million T cells. An early release covering roughly 600 HLA-typed donors comprised about 300 gigabases of sequencing data and around 86 million unique TCR sequences. Of the 300 to 450 genotyped donors, about 80% fell in the genetic ancestry cluster associated with self-reported Caucasian donors. The study aimed to test whether cataloging public T cell receptors could reveal signatures of past pathogen exposure. Using immunosequencing, the study profiled T cell repertoires from around 670 subjects and related those repertoires to cytomegalovirus serostatus. Along with the roughly 610-subject first cohort, a separate validation cohort of over a hundred different subjects was used. High-throughput TCR immunosequencing, statistical association of individual TCRs with disease status, and machine learning were combined to predict cytomegalovirus infection status. A later analysis re-analyzed previously published TCR beta repertoires from 666 donors and added high-resolution HLA genotyping to study TCR occurrence patterns. The later analysis used no new phenotypic data to find candidate immune exposures, relying instead on TCR beta sequences and their occurrence across donors. To decide whether each TCR beta V gene segment behaved as functional or pseudogenic, an earlier analysis of some 600 of the donors relied on high-throughput TCR beta sequencing. Donor age, sex, ethnicity and CMV serostatus were compiled together with the repertoire data. A later genetic analysis took genome-wide SNP genotypes for 398 of the 666 donors and used that subset as a discovery cohort. Every repertoire in the discovery cohort had been generated on one and the same sequencing platform. Class I and class II HLA loci were covered by the typing at four-digit resolution. The number of donors typed differed by locus, with roughly 629-640 for A, B, C, DRB1 and DQB1, more than 500 for DQA1, about 610 for DPA1, and some 440 for DPB1. Five DR-DQ haplotypes were handled as single units for association and clustering because linkage in the cohort was strong. Among 300 to 500 genotyped donors of the cohort, an average of around 250,000 unique TCR beta nucleotide sequences was sequenced per donor, of which about 19% were non-productive.

The cohort was made up of approximately 670 healthy bone marrow donors. At the time of sampling, every cohort member was nominally healthy, though immune exposures that went unrecorded were likely present. The donor tested CMV seropositive and was one of the 289 seropositive cohort members. A peripheral blood sample was collected from each donor, and TCR beta sequencing was performed on peripheral blood mononuclear cells. Genomic DNA was extracted from the blood cell samples with the Qiagen DNeasy Blood Extraction Kit. CDR1 LNHDA and CDR2 SQIVND are derived from the germline V gene (reference sequence). Including the terminal cysteine and phenylalanine, the CDR3 comprises 16 residues. CDR3 DNA is the only sequence kept; it has 48 bases, read in frame from the first base. The V end gives up 8 bases and the J end 1 base, leaving 9 bases in the junction not matched to a gene. What the work shows at the level of the full study, not this receptor alone: The classifier was reported to diagnose cytomegalovirus status with high specificity and sensitivity in both the original and validation cohorts. Only TCR beta chains were sequenced in this cohort, and the absence of alpha or paired-chain data limited detectable features. In a later analysis, TCR association rates were found to vary across HLA loci, with the most associated TCRs seen for DRB1 alleles and the fewest for HLA-C alleles. The presence/absence analyses assumed that sequencing depth was roughly uniform across donors, and that assumption may not be true. In a later genetic analysis, a missense DCLRE1C variant was associated with V-gene and J-gene trimming of TCR beta chains, and the association was replicated in an independent cohort. A group of highly shared sequence variants was considered likely to be a technical artifact of the sequencing pipeline. A further reported finding was that TCR beta sequences accurately predicted the HLA-A and HLA-B alleles for most subjects in the first cohort. In vitro tests confirmed that a few of the cytomegalovirus-associated TCR beta chains recognize cytomegalovirus antigens. It was suggested by the authors that the approach could potentially be generalized to other disease states and immunological phenotypes. Several of the top co-occurrence clusters appeared to be linked to parvovirus B19, influenza, CMV and Epstein-Barr virus, according to a later analysis. Because the 87-base-pair reads could not distinguish some IMGT-functional V segments, including TRBV6-2 and TRBV6-3, those segments were excluded. According to a later analysis, most CMV-associated TCR beta chains appeared to be HLA-restricted, and the HLA associations seemed to be driven largely by CMV exposure. Because HLA typing was unavailable for some donors at each locus, only the typed subset was used in association tests. In the study, around 150 TCR beta chains were listed as associated with cytomegalovirus. CMV serostatus was the only immune exposure information available for the cohort. In an earlier analysis of approximately 590 of the donors, most TCR beta V segments were observed in productive rearrangements about 90% or about 30% of the time, broadly matching IMGT annotations. Compared with the 666-donor mean, donors in an Asian-associated ancestry cluster had fewer N-insertions in productive TCRs, according to a later genetic analysis. Correlated functional status among segregating V segments might reflect linkage disequilibrium, but an unknown experimental factor could not be ruled out. Approximately 16 rarely observed V segments, including chromosome 9 orphons, were excluded from the earlier analysis of almost 600 of the donors because counts were too low. In a later analysis, HLA-associated TCR beta chains were found to be more clonally expanded and to have lower generation probabilities than equally common non-associated chains. A later analysis associated about 16,000 TCR beta sequences with specific HLA alleles at a false discovery rate of 0.05. When HLA alleles, especially DR and DQ, strongly co-occurred, attributing TCR associations to individual alleles was difficult. While some public TCRs were present in many individuals, most TCR sequences turned up only very rarely across donors.

This clone was seen just once. Its antigen has not been determined. No base-level quality is on record; no much larger clone is a single base apart. The library was generated by the immunoSEQ multiplex PCR assay. A mixture of 60 forward primers for TCR Vbeta segments and 13 reverse primers for TCR Jbeta segments was used in the multiplex PCR. The CDR3 region of rearranged TCR beta genes was amplified from genomic DNA by a multiplex PCR assay. The amplified TCR beta libraries were sequenced on the Illumina HiSeq System as 87-base-pair reads. As for the authors' bioinformatics: In a later analysis, some 80 million unique TCR beta chains were counted across the approximately 670 repertoires, and roughly 11 million of these chains were shared by at least two donors. A nearest-neighbor algorithm error-corrected the raw reads and collapsed the reads into unique sequences, merging closely related sequences to remove PCR and sequencing errors. Alignment of CDR3 sequences to IMGT reference sequences was used to assign V, D and J gene segments. Each retained sequence needed at least a six-nucleotide match to both a V gene segment and a J gene segment. Rearrangements were classified as productive when the CDR3 lacked stop codons and remained in frame with V and J, and all other rearrangements were classified as non-productive. CDR3 was defined by IMGT convention, running from the second conserved V-encoded cysteine to the conserved J-encoded phenylalanine. Sequences without an unambiguous match to a single V gene segment were excluded from the earlier analysis of almost 600 of the donors. An earlier analysis of 450 to 650 of the donors called V segments functional above 56.7% productive rearrangements and segregating when the between-donor standard deviation exceeded 5%. A statistical classification framework was built to diagnose cytomegalovirus status from the catalog of TCR beta chain sequences. In a later analysis, TCR nucleotide sequences were compared against IMGT/GENE-DB human TR gene sequences so that V and J genes could be assigned. In a later analysis, CDR3 sequences and most-parsimonious VDJ recombination scenarios were assigned using the TCRdist pipeline. In a later analysis, each TCR beta chain was defined by its CDR3 amino acid sequence together with its V-gene family, and reads lacking a unique V-gene family were excluded. In a later analysis, around 600 highly shared, low-generation-probability nucleotide sequences were removed to address suspected cross-contamination and a sequencing artifact. In a later analysis, a clonal expansion index was calculated for each public chain from normalized within-repertoire ranks of inferred template counts. Generation probabilities in a later analysis came from a VDJ recombination model fitted to out-of-frame rearrangements, and those results were checked against IGoR. A later analysis scored TCR-TCR, TCR-HLA and TCR-CMV co-occurrence with hypergeometric tests, applying a repertoire-size bias correction to TCR pairs. A later analysis estimated false discovery rates by permuting HLA or CMV assignments 20 times. In a later analysis, co-occurring TCRs were grouped using DBSCAN, and TCRdist sequence similarity was added for clustering within HLA-allele-positive subsets. Repertoires with fewer than 30,000 or more than 120,000 public chains, plus five repertoires with anomalous nucleotide sharing, were excluded from co-occurrence clustering. As stored in TCRdb, this immuneACCESS dataset retains in-frame rearrangements with V and J assigned. A fraction of the clones does not appear; measured against another copy, unresolved V genes explain less than half of the discrepancy, and the remainder lacks a known reason. That table furnishes V, J and clone size, whereas the DNA furnished D and trimming. The sample records roughly 150,000 clones, about 71% of which are singletons. The ten largest clonotypes hold 2.1% of the sample.

This sequence was found in a woman aged 55 to 70 in good health and CMV-seropositive. Sequencing was performed on PBMCs. The chain joins TRBV19 to TRBJ2-4, with TRBD2 identical over 9 junction bases. The sequenced DNA is TGTGCCAGTCGAAATCGGGCGGGAGGGGCCAAAAACATTCAGTACTTC. Translated, this gives CASRNRAGGAKNIQYF.